A selection of T cell receptor beta chains follows, all from one sample in a study of cytomegalovirus exposure and HLA in healthy donors. Data came from immunoSEQ multiplex PCR; TCRdb stores just in-frame clones and leaves some out. The data show about 98,000 clones, roughly two thirds seen once. Specimen: PBMCs. Receptors originate from a female donor in good health and CMV-seronegative. CDR3s include the opening cysteine and the closing phenylalanine or tryptophan. Each record gives: V gene, D gene, J gene, clone size, CDR3 DNA, CDR3 protein. A D gene is named only where the DNA matches it firmly. Not every row has a clone size; where given, it reads once, few, many or a size class.

V: TRBV18; D: TRBD1; J: TRBJ1-5; size: .; DNA: TGTGCCAGCTCACTGGGACAGGGTGAGCAGCCCCAGCATTTT; CDR3: CASSLGQGEQPQHF
V: TRBV7-9; D: TRBD1; J: TRBJ1-5; size: .; DNA: TGTGCCAGCAGCTTTACAGGGGATCAGCCCCAGCATTTT; CDR3: CASSFTGDQPQHF
V: TRBV7-2; D: .; J: TRBJ1-5; size: .; DNA: TGTGCCAGCAGCTTAGAGCTCAATAGCAATCAGCCCCAGCATTTT; CDR3: CASSLELNSNQPQHF
V: TRBV11-3; D: .; J: TRBJ1-2; size: .; DNA: TGTGCCAGCAGCTTACACAGGAGTAACTATGGCTACACCTTC; CDR3: CASSLHRSNYGYTF
V: TRBV5-4; D: TRBD1; J: TRBJ1-6; size: once; DNA: TGTGCCAGCAGCATACTACAGGGGGAACGTTCACCCCTCCACTTT; CDR3: CASSILQGERSPLHF
V: TRBV7-2; D: .; J: TRBJ2-3; size: few; DNA: TGTGCCAGCAGCTTAGCGGAGCCAGATACGCAGTATTTT; CDR3: CASSLAEPDTQYF
V: TRBV7-2; D: .; J: TRBJ1-1; size: few; DNA: TGTGCCAGCAGCTTGTCGGGTCCGACTGAAGCTTTCTTT; CDR3: CASSLSGPTEAFF
V: TRBV4-3; D: TRBD2; J: TRBJ2-7; size: .; DNA: TGCGCCAGCAGCCACCAGCGGGGGGGTTGGGAGCAGTACTTC; CDR3: CASSHQRGGWEQYF
V: TRBV25-1; D: .; J: TRBJ2-1; size: .; DNA: TGTGCCAGCAGTGACTTTTCCTACAATGAGCAGTTCTTC; CDR3: CASSDFSYNEQFF
V: TRBV10-2; D: TRBD1; J: TRBJ1-2; size: .; DNA: TGCGCCAGCAGAGGGACAGGTTTTACCACTAACTATGGCTACACCTTC; CDR3: CASRGTGFTTNYGYTF
V: TRBV28; D: .; J: TRBJ1-1; size: .; DNA: TGTGCCAGCACAAATTCAGACGGGGGGGAAGCTTTCTTT; CDR3: CASTNSDGGEAFF
V: TRBV5-6; D: .; J: TRBJ2-7; size: .; DNA: TGTGCCAGCACCATTACGACAGGACGCGGCTACGAGCAGTACTTC; CDR3: CASTITTGRGYEQYF
V: TRBV28; D: .; J: TRBJ2-5; size: .; DNA: TGTGCCAGCAGTCCGCCGGTTGGGACCCAGTACTTC; CDR3: CASSPPVGTQYF
V: TRBV11-2; D: .; J: TRBJ2-7; size: .; DNA: TGTGCCAGCAGCCCGGGGGGCCGAAGCTCCTACGAGCAGTACTTC; CDR3: CASSPGGRSSYEQYF
V: TRBV19; D: TRBD2; J: TRBJ2-7; size: few; DNA: TGTGCCAGTAGTACGAGGTGGACTAGCGAGACCTACGAGCAGTACTTC; CDR3: CASSTRWTSETYEQYF
V: TRBV9; D: TRBD1; J: TRBJ1-2; size: .; DNA: TGTGCCAGCAGCGTGGGGACAGAAACTAACTATGGCTACACCTTC; CDR3: CASSVGTETNYGYTF
V: TRBV19; D: TRBD2; J: TRBJ2-1; size: .; DNA: TGTGCCAGTAGTACCCGGACTAGCGGGAGATCTGTGAACTCCTACAATGAGCAGTTCTTC; CDR3: CASSTRTSGRSVNSYNEQFF
V: TRBV5-1; D: .; J: TRBJ2-2; size: .; DNA: TGCGCCAGCAGCCCATTTAAGCGGGTCCCCACCGGGGAGCTGTTTTTT; CDR3: CASSPFKRVPTGELFF
V: TRBV5-4; D: .; J: TRBJ1-2; size: .; DNA: TGTGCCAGCAGCCGGGGAGGGGGGAAAGGCTACACCTTC; CDR3: CASSRGGGKGYTF
V: TRBV7-2; D: .; J: TRBJ1-2; size: few; DNA: TGTGCCAGTTCACCGGGAGGGCAGGATGGCTACACCTTC; CDR3: CASSPGGQDGYTF
V: TRBV5-1; D: .; J: TRBJ2-3; size: .; DNA: TGCGCCAGCAGCTTGGACCCCCAGGGGGGAAGCACAGATACGCAGTATTTT; CDR3: CASSLDPQGGSTDTQYF
V: TRBV9; D: TRBD2; J: TRBJ2-1; size: .; DNA: TGTGCCAGCAGCGTAGGGGGGGGACCTAGCTCCTACAATGAGCAGTTCTTC; CDR3: CASSVGGGPSSYNEQFF
V: TRBV25-1; D: .; J: TRBJ1-2; size: .; DNA: TGTGCCAGCAAGGACAGAAACTATGGCTACACCTTC; CDR3: CASKDRNYGYTF
V: TRBV2; D: .; J: TRBJ1-6; size: .; DNA: TGTGCCAGCAGTGAATTTCAGGATAATTCACCCCTCCACTTT; CDR3: CASSEFQDNSPLHF
V: TRBV6-5; D: .; J: TRBJ1-6; size: .; DNA: TGTGCCAGCACTTTGACAGTAGCAAATTCACCCCTCCACTTT; CDR3: CASTLTVANSPLHF
V: TRBV19; D: .; J: TRBJ1-6; size: .; DNA: TGTGCCAGTAGTCCAACAGGTGATCTTCGTTCACCCCTCCACTTT; CDR3: CASSPTGDLRSPLHF
V: TRBV27; D: TRBD1; J: TRBJ2-7; size: .; DNA: TGTGCCAGCAGTCCATGGGACAGGGGAAAGGAGTACTTC; CDR3: CASSPWDRGKEYF
V: TRBV4-3; D: TRBD1; J: TRBJ1-4; size: .; DNA: TGCGCCAGCAGCCAAGGAGTTACAGGGGGCGGATTATCAACTAATGAAAAACTGTTTTTT; CDR3: CASSQGVTGGGLSTNEKLFF
V: TRBV7-6; D: .; J: TRBJ2-2; size: .; DNA: TGTGCCAGCAGCCACCTCGGGGTTGGCACCGGGGAGCTGTTTTTT; CDR3: CASSHLGVGTGELFF
V: TRBV6-5; D: .; J: TRBJ2-3; size: .; DNA: TGTGCCAGCAGGACAGGTCTCTCTAGCACAGATACGCAGTATTTT; CDR3: CASRTGLSSTDTQYF
V: TRBV20-1; D: .; J: TRBJ1-1; size: .; DNA: TGCAGTGCTACGGACACGGTTGAAGCTTTCTTT; CDR3: CSATDTVEAFF
V: TRBV14; D: .; J: TRBJ2-7; size: .; DNA: TGTGCCAGCAGCCAAGAGGGCCGGCCCTCCTACGAGCAGTACTTC; CDR3: CASSQEGRPSYEQYF